This is a list of T cell receptor beta chains from one sample in a study of high-grade serous ovarian cancer treatment subgroups. Data came from immunoSEQ multiplex PCR; TCRdb stores just in-frame clones and leaves some out. This sample yields about 12,000 clones, of which about 90% are seen a single time; under 3% belongs to the top ten. Material for sequencing was tumor tissue. Every receptor here comes from a human donor with high-grade serous ovarian cancer. Both conserved end residues are part of each CDR3. The D gene is left open where the match is weak. Only some rows state a clone size, as once, few, many or a class for expanded clones.

j_gene: TRBJ1-4
v_gene: TRBV6-5
abundance: NA
d_gene: TRBD1
CDR3aa: CASSYSGQGNEKLFF
CDR3nt: TGTGCCAGCAGTTACTCGGGACAGGGGAACGAAAAACTGTTTTTT

j_gene: TRBJ2-7
v_gene: TRBV11-2
abundance: NA
d_gene: NA
CDR3aa: CASSPADGYEQYF
CDR3nt: TGTGCCAGCAGCCCTGCCGACGGCTACGAGCAGTACTTC

j_gene: TRBJ2-5
v_gene: TRBV19
abundance: NA
d_gene: NA
CDR3aa: CASSIASQETQYF
CDR3nt: TGTGCCAGTAGTATAGCAAGCCAGGAGACCCAGTACTTC

j_gene: TRBJ2-3
v_gene: TRBV28
abundance: NA
d_gene: NA
CDR3aa: CASSFMNTDTQYF
CDR3nt: TGTGCCAGCAGTTTTATGAACACAGATACGCAGTATTTT

j_gene: TRBJ1-6
v_gene: TRBV11-2
abundance: once
d_gene: NA
CDR3aa: CASSFVGGNNSPLHF
CDR3nt: TGTGCCAGCAGCTTTGTCGGGGGTAATAATTCACCCCTCCACTTT

j_gene: TRBJ2-5
v_gene: TRBV9
abundance: NA
d_gene: TRBD2
CDR3aa: CASSETSGQETQYF
CDR3nt: TGTGCCAGCAGCGAGACTAGCGGCCAAGAGACCCAGTACTTC

j_gene: TRBJ2-7
v_gene: TRBV10-1
abundance: NA
d_gene: NA
CDR3aa: CASSKGDTYEQYF
CDR3nt: TGCGCCAGCAGTAAGGGGGATACCTACGAGCAGTACTTC

j_gene: TRBJ1-5
v_gene: TRBV19
abundance: NA
d_gene: NA
CDR3aa: CASSLQAGGNQPQHF
CDR3nt: TGTGCCAGTAGTCTCCAGGCGGGCGGGAATCAGCCCCAGCATTTT

j_gene: TRBJ1-6
v_gene: TRBV30
abundance: NA
d_gene: TRBD1
CDR3aa: CARDPGQANSPLHF
CDR3nt: TGTGCCCGGGATCCGGGACAGGCTAATTCACCCCTCCACTTT

j_gene: TRBJ2-7
v_gene: TRBV10-3
abundance: NA
d_gene: TRBD1
CDR3aa: CAISVPGQGNGQYF
CDR3nt: TGTGCCATCAGTGTCCCGGGACAGGGGAACGGGCAGTACTTC

j_gene: TRBJ1-2
v_gene: TRBV15
abundance: NA
d_gene: NA
CDR3aa: CATSREGGPFYGYTF
CDR3nt: TGTGCCACCAGCAGAGAGGGGGGCCCGTTCTATGGCTACACCTTC

j_gene: TRBJ2-7
v_gene: TRBV7-8
abundance: NA
d_gene: TRBD1
CDR3aa: CASSFGQGVYEQYF
CDR3nt: TGTGCCAGCAGCTTTGGACAGGGGGTTTACGAGCAGTACTTC

j_gene: TRBJ2-5
v_gene: TRBV28
abundance: NA
d_gene: TRBD1
CDR3aa: CASSLGPGTGAQGTQYF
CDR3nt: TGTGCCAGCAGTCTCGGCCCAGGGACAGGGGCTCAGGGGACCCAGTACTTC

j_gene: TRBJ2-3
v_gene: TRBV18
abundance: NA
d_gene: NA
CDR3aa: CASSPPGRGVQDTQYF
CDR3nt: TGTGCCAGCTCACCCCCGGGTAGGGGGGTTCAAGATACGCAGTATTTT

j_gene: TRBJ1-1
v_gene: TRBV28
abundance: NA
d_gene: NA
CDR3aa: CASREPNTEAFF
CDR3nt: TGTGCTAGCCGGGAACCGAACACTGAAGCTTTCTTT

j_gene: TRBJ2-3
v_gene: TRBV5-1
abundance: NA
d_gene: TRBD2
CDR3aa: CASSLMAGGSADTQYF
CDR3nt: TGCGCCAGCAGCCTTATGGCGGGGGGTTCTGCAGATACGCAGTATTTT

j_gene: TRBJ2-3
v_gene: TRBV10-2
abundance: NA
d_gene: TRBD2
CDR3aa: CATTSGGGTDTQYF
CDR3nt: TGCGCCACCACTAGCGGGGGGGGTACAGATACGCAGTATTTT

j_gene: TRBJ1-5
v_gene: TRBV15
abundance: NA
d_gene: NA
CDR3aa: CATSRGQPHQPQHF
CDR3nt: TGTGCCACCAGCAGAGGACAGCCACATCAGCCCCAGCATTTT

j_gene: TRBJ2-2
v_gene: TRBV7-2
abundance: NA
d_gene: NA
CDR3aa: CASSPQGATTGELFF
CDR3nt: TGTGCCAGCAGCCCCCAAGGGGCGACCACCGGGGAGCTGTTTTTT

j_gene: TRBJ1-4
v_gene: TRBV7-2
abundance: NA
d_gene: NA
CDR3aa: CASSLPGSLNEKLFF
CDR3nt: TGTGCCAGCAGCTTACCTGGCAGCCTTAATGAAAAACTGTTTTTT

j_gene: TRBJ1-2
v_gene: TRBV18
abundance: few
d_gene: TRBD1
CDR3aa: CASSDRTGIQSYGYTF
CDR3nt: TGTGCCAGCTCAGATCGGACAGGGATACAGTCCTATGGCTACACCTTC

j_gene: TRBJ2-1
v_gene: TRBV4-1
abundance: NA
d_gene: NA
CDR3aa: CASSRGLADNEQFF
CDR3nt: TGCGCCAGCAGCCGGGGGCTAGCAGACAATGAGCAGTTCTTC

j_gene: TRBJ1-2
v_gene: TRBV9
abundance: few
d_gene: TRBD1
CDR3aa: CASFGTGANYGYTF
CDR3nt: TGTGCCAGCTTTGGGACAGGGGCGAACTATGGCTACACCTTC

j_gene: TRBJ2-5
v_gene: TRBV7-2
abundance: NA
d_gene: NA
CDR3aa: CASSLGGYRETQYF
CDR3nt: TGTGCCAGCAGCTTAGGCGGCTATAGGGAGACCCAGTACTTC

j_gene: TRBJ2-7
v_gene: TRBV19
abundance: NA
d_gene: NA
CDR3aa: CATGEQGYEQYF
CDR3nt: TGTGCCACCGGGGAACAGGGCTACGAGCAGTACTTC

j_gene: TRBJ2-2
v_gene: TRBV25-1
abundance: once
d_gene: NA
CDR3aa: CASSGGVNTAGELFF
CDR3nt: TGTGCCAGCAGTGGTGGGGTCAACACGGCGGGGGAGCTGTTTTTT

j_gene: TRBJ1-6
v_gene: TRBV9
abundance: NA
d_gene: NA
CDR3aa: CASSPEVGPGNSPLHF
CDR3nt: TGTGCCAGCAGCCCAGAGGTGGGACCTGGAAATTCACCCCTCCACTTT

j_gene: TRBJ1-2
v_gene: TRBV5-8
abundance: NA
d_gene: NA
CDR3aa: CASSLGGNGYTF
CDR3nt: TGTGCCAGCAGCTTAGGGGGAAATGGCTACACCTTC

j_gene: TRBJ1-2
v_gene: TRBV7-2
abundance: NA
d_gene: TRBD1
CDR3aa: CASSHQTGSESYTF
CDR3nt: TGTGCCAGCAGCCATCAGACAGGGAGCGAGAGCTACACCTTC

j_gene: TRBJ2-2
v_gene: TRBV7-9
abundance: NA
d_gene: TRBD1
CDR3aa: CASSIGQGNTGELFF
CDR3nt: TGTGCCAGCAGCATAGGACAGGGAAACACCGGGGAGCTGTTTTTT

j_gene: TRBJ2-1
v_gene: TRBV4-3
abundance: once
d_gene: NA
CDR3aa: CASSAQGGHEQFF
CDR3nt: TGCGCCAGCAGCGCCCAGGGTGGTCATGAGCAGTTCTTC

j_gene: TRBJ1-6
v_gene: TRBV6-5
abundance: few
d_gene: TRBD1
CDR3aa: CASSYSTGGGSPLHF
CDR3nt: TGTGCCAGCAGTTACTCGACAGGGGGCGGTTCACCCCTCCACTTT

j_gene: TRBJ1-2
v_gene: TRBV6-5
abundance: NA
d_gene: TRBD1
CDR3aa: CASGRTGDGYGYTF
CDR3nt: TGTGCCAGCGGCCGGACAGGCGATGGTTATGGCTACACCTTC

j_gene: TRBJ1-2
v_gene: TRBV7-2
abundance: NA
d_gene: NA
CDR3aa: CASSLQGRGYTF
CDR3nt: TGTGCCAGCAGCTTACAGGGGAGGGGCTACACCTTC

j_gene: TRBJ2-5
v_gene: TRBV7-2
abundance: NA
d_gene: NA
CDR3aa: CASSLGTGIQETQYF
CDR3nt: TGTGCCAGCAGCTTAGGTACAGGCATCCAAGAGACCCAGTACTTC

j_gene: TRBJ1-5
v_gene: TRBV15
abundance: NA
d_gene: NA
CDR3aa: CATSRERGLGNQPQHF
CDR3nt: TGTGCCACCAGCAGAGAGAGGGGACTCGGCAATCAGCCCCAGCATTTT

j_gene: TRBJ2-1
v_gene: TRBV7-9
abundance: NA
d_gene: NA
CDR3aa: CASSSGQSSYNEQFF
CDR3nt: TGTGCCAGCAGCTCGGGACAAAGCTCCTACAATGAGCAGTTCTTC

j_gene: TRBJ1-2
v_gene: TRBV7-9
abundance: NA
d_gene: TRBD1
CDR3aa: CASSKDGTAINYGYTF
CDR3nt: TGTGCCAGCAGTAAAGACGGGACAGCGATTAACTATGGCTACACCTTC

j_gene: TRBJ1-3
v_gene: TRBV29-1
abundance: NA
d_gene: NA
CDR3aa: CSVGGAWDAGNTIYF
CDR3nt: TGCAGCGTTGGCGGGGCCTGGGATGCGGGAAACACCATATATTTT

j_gene: TRBJ1-6
v_gene: TRBV5-5
abundance: NA
d_gene: TRBD1
CDR3aa: CASSKGDRKSPLHF
CDR3nt: TGTGCCAGCAGCAAGGGGGACAGAAAGTCACCCCTCCACTTT

j_gene: TRBJ2-3
v_gene: TRBV7-2
abundance: once
d_gene: NA
CDR3aa: CASSLTGGGLGTQYF
CDR3nt: TGTGCCAGCAGCTTAACGGGCGGGGGCCTAGGTACGCAGTATTTT

j_gene: TRBJ1-1
v_gene: TRBV28
abundance: NA
d_gene: NA
CDR3aa: CASSNRDDTEAFF
CDR3nt: TGTGCCAGCAGTAACAGGGATGACACTGAAGCTTTCTTT

j_gene: TRBJ2-7
v_gene: TRBV14
abundance: once
d_gene: NA
CDR3aa: CASSWQGMAYEQYF
CDR3nt: TGTGCCAGCAGTTGGCAGGGGATGGCCTACGAGCAGTACTTC

j_gene: TRBJ2-7
v_gene: TRBV7-6
abundance: NA
d_gene: NA
CDR3aa: CASSLEVGEQYF
CDR3nt: TGTGCCAGCAGCTTAGAGGTAGGCGAGCAGTACTTC

j_gene: TRBJ1-1
v_gene: TRBV5-1
abundance: few
d_gene: NA
CDR3aa: CASSLVDVTEAFF
CDR3nt: TGCGCCAGCAGCTTGGTGGACGTCACTGAAGCTTTCTTT

j_gene: TRBJ2-5
v_gene: TRBV5-8
abundance: NA
d_gene: NA
CDR3aa: CASSERETQYF
CDR3nt: TGTGCCAGCAGCGAAAGAGAGACCCAGTACTTC

j_gene: TRBJ1-1
v_gene: TRBV6-6
abundance: NA
d_gene: NA
CDR3aa: CASSYRKANTEAFF
CDR3nt: TGTGCCAGCAGTTACCGAAAGGCGAACACTGAAGCTTTCTTT

j_gene: TRBJ2-1
v_gene: TRBV6-5
abundance: NA
d_gene: NA
CDR3aa: CASSWGLYNEQFF
CDR3nt: TGTGCCAGCAGTTGGGGATTGTACAATGAGCAGTTCTTC

j_gene: TRBJ2-3
v_gene: TRBV2
abundance: NA
d_gene: NA
CDR3aa: CASSKFRGSTDTQYF
CDR3nt: TGTGCCAGCAGTAAATTCCGGGGGAGCACAGATACGCAGTATTTT

j_gene: TRBJ2-7
v_gene: TRBV30
abundance: NA
d_gene: NA
CDR3aa: CAWSRGRSYEQYF
CDR3nt: TGTGCCTGGAGTCGCGGCAGGTCCTACGAGCAGTACTTC

j_gene: TRBJ1-6
v_gene: TRBV5-1
abundance: NA
d_gene: NA
CDR3aa: CASSFGNSYNSPLHF
CDR3nt: TGCGCCAGCAGCTTCGGGAATTCCTATAATTCACCCCTCCACTTT

j_gene: TRBJ2-1
v_gene: TRBV19
abundance: NA
d_gene: TRBD2
CDR3aa: CASSAASGAHNEQFF
CDR3nt: TGTGCCAGTAGTGCAGCCAGCGGGGCGCACAATGAGCAGTTCTTC

j_gene: TRBJ2-2
v_gene: TRBV5-1
abundance: NA
d_gene: TRBD1
CDR3aa: CASSRDREAGELFF
CDR3nt: TGCGCCAGCAGCCGCGACAGGGAAGCCGGGGAGCTGTTTTTT

j_gene: TRBJ1-6
v_gene: TRBV27
abundance: NA
d_gene: NA
CDR3aa: CASMLGSINSPLHF
CDR3nt: TGTGCCAGTATGCTTGGCAGCATTAATTCACCCCTCCACTTT